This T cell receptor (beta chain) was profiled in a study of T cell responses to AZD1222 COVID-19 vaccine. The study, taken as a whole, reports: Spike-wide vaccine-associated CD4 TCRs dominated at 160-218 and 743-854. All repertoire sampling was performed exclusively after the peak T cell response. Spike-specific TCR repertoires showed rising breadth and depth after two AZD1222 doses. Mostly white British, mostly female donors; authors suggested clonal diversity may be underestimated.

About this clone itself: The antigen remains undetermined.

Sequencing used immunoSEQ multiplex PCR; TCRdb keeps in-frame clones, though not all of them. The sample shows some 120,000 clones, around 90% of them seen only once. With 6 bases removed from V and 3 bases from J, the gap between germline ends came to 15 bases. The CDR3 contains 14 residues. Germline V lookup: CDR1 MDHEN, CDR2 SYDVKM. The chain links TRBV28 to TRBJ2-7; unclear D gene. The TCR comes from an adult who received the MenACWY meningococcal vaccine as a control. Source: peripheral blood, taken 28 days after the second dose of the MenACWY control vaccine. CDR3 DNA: TGTGCCAGCAGCCAGGACCAGCCGGTCTACGAGCAGTACTTC. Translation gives CASSQDQPVYEQYF. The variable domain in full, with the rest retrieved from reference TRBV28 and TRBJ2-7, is DVKVTQSSRYLVKRTGEKVFLECVQDMDHENMFWYRQDPGLGLRLIYFSYDVKMKEKGDIPEGYSVSREKKERFSLILESASTNQTSMYLCASSQDQPVYEQYFGPGTRLTVT.